These T cell receptor beta chains were read from a single sample in a study of a mutant IDH1 vaccine in newly diagnosed glioma. Which antigens these TCRs recognize remains unknown. Assay: immunoSEQ multiplex PCR; the TCRdb copy retains only in-frame clones and omits some. The profile shows 110,000 or so clones, roughly 88% of them singletons. Source: PBMCs, taken from a glioma patient whose treatment included an IDH1 peptide vaccine. The receptors originated from a woman between 50 and 59 years old with glioma. Each CDR3 is given with its conserved first and last residue. The order of the fields is clone size, D gene, J gene, V gene, CDR3 DNA, CDR3 protein. The D gene is left open where the match is weak. Size is stated for part of the rows, as once, few or many counts, or as a class when the clone is expanded.

clone size: once
D gene: TRBD2
J gene: TRBJ2-3
V gene: TRBV5-1
CDR3 DNA: TGCGCCAGCAGCTCCGGACTAGCGGCCGGGACAGATACGCAGTATTTT
CDR3 protein: CASSSGLAAGTDTQYF

clone size: NA
D gene: TRBD2
J gene: TRBJ2-7
V gene: TRBV5-1
CDR3 DNA: TGCGCCAGCAGCTTGGGGGCGGGAGGATTCTACGAGCAGTACTTC
CDR3 protein: CASSLGAGGFYEQYF

clone size: NA
D gene: TRBD2
J gene: TRBJ2-7
V gene: TRBV2
CDR3 DNA: TGTGCCAGTAGCGGGAGGGTCGATGAGCAGTACTTC
CDR3 protein: CASSGRVDEQYF

clone size: NA
D gene: TRBD2
J gene: TRBJ2-3
V gene: TRBV30
CDR3 DNA: TGTGCCTGGAGTCTTATAGCGGGAGGGCCCCCAGATACGCAGTATTTT
CDR3 protein: CAWSLIAGGPPDTQYF

clone size: NA
D gene: NA
J gene: TRBJ2-6
V gene: TRBV7-8
CDR3 DNA: TGTGCCAGCAGCCCGGCGAGGCGGTTAACACACTCTGGGGCCAACGTCCTGACTTTC
CDR3 protein: CASSPARRLTHSGANVLTF

clone size: NA
D gene: NA
J gene: TRBJ2-7
V gene: TRBV6-1
CDR3 DNA: TGTGCCAGCAGTGAAGGGGGTGCCTACGAGCAGTACTTC
CDR3 protein: CASSEGGAYEQYF

clone size: NA
D gene: NA
J gene: TRBJ2-5
V gene: TRBV19
CDR3 DNA: TGTGCCAGTAGAAGGACCGGGACTGGGGAAGAGACCCAGTACTTC
CDR3 protein: CASRRTGTGEETQYF

clone size: NA
D gene: NA
J gene: TRBJ2-5
V gene: TRBV18
CDR3 DNA: TGTGCCAGCCAGCCACAGCTGAGGGAGACCCAGTACTTC
CDR3 protein: CASQPQLRETQYF

clone size: NA
D gene: NA
J gene: TRBJ1-5
V gene: TRBV6-1
CDR3 DNA: TGTGCCAGCAGACAGGGTCCGTGGGATCAGCCCCAGCATTTT
CDR3 protein: CASRQGPWDQPQHF

clone size: once
D gene: NA
J gene: TRBJ1-3
V gene: TRBV6-5
CDR3 DNA: TGTGCCAGCAGACGGCAGGCCTCTGGAAACACCATATATTTT
CDR3 protein: CASRRQASGNTIYF

clone size: once
D gene: NA
J gene: TRBJ2-1
V gene: TRBV7-8
CDR3 DNA: TGTGCCAGCAGCTCGATAAGCCCGGGGGGCAGCTCCTACAATGAGCAGTTCTTC
CDR3 protein: CASSSISPGGSSYNEQFF

clone size: NA
D gene: TRBD1
J gene: TRBJ1-3
V gene: TRBV4-1
CDR3 DNA: TGCGCCAGCAGCCATCAGTACCGGGACAGGGGGAGAGACACCATATATTTT
CDR3 protein: CASSHQYRDRGRDTIYF

clone size: NA
D gene: NA
J gene: TRBJ2-1
V gene: TRBV5-6
CDR3 DNA: TGTGCCAGCAGCCCCGGACTGATCTACAATGAGCAGTTCTTC
CDR3 protein: CASSPGLIYNEQFF

clone size: NA
D gene: TRBD1
J gene: TRBJ2-1
V gene: TRBV29-1
CDR3 DNA: TGCAGCGTTGAAGGTTCCGGGACAGGGGCCTACAATGAGCAGTTCTTC
CDR3 protein: CSVEGSGTGAYNEQFF

clone size: NA
D gene: NA
J gene: TRBJ2-7
V gene: TRBV29-1
CDR3 DNA: TGCAGCGTTGAAGGGCAGGGAGGCTACGAGCAGTACTTC
CDR3 protein: CSVEGQGGYEQYF

clone size: NA
D gene: TRBD2
J gene: TRBJ2-1
V gene: TRBV7-9
CDR3 DNA: TGTGCCAGCACCAAGACTAGCGGGAGGGCTAATGAGCAGTTCTTC
CDR3 protein: CASTKTSGRANEQFF

clone size: NA
D gene: TRBD2
J gene: TRBJ2-1
V gene: TRBV7-9
CDR3 DNA: TGTGCCAGCAGCTTACTAGCGGGAGGGCGGAATGAGCAGTTCTTC
CDR3 protein: CASSLLAGGRNEQFF

clone size: NA
D gene: NA
J gene: TRBJ2-1
V gene: TRBV4-2
CDR3 DNA: TGTGCCAGCAGCCAAGATGAGGGGGAGGGCCGACATGAGCAGTTCTTC
CDR3 protein: CASSQDEGEGRHEQFF

clone size: NA
D gene: NA
J gene: TRBJ2-2
V gene: TRBV10-3
CDR3 DNA: TGTGCCTACGGGCAGCCCTCCGAACGGGAGCTGTTTTTT
CDR3 protein: CAYGQPSERELFF

clone size: NA
D gene: TRBD2
J gene: TRBJ2-3
V gene: TRBV18
CDR3 DNA: TGTGCCAGCTCACCAAGGACTAGCGGGAGTGTAGCAGATACGCAGTATTTT
CDR3 protein: CASSPRTSGSVADTQYF

clone size: NA
D gene: TRBD2
J gene: TRBJ2-1
V gene: TRBV7-6
CDR3 DNA: TGTGCCAGCAGCCTCGACAGGATATTAGCGGGAGGGCCTGATGAGCAGTTCTTC
CDR3 protein: CASSLDRILAGGPDEQFF

clone size: NA
D gene: NA
J gene: TRBJ2-1
V gene: TRBV6-1
CDR3 DNA: TGTGCCAGCAGTGAATCCGTAGCGGTTTACAATGAGCAGTTCTTC
CDR3 protein: CASSESVAVYNEQFF

clone size: NA
D gene: NA
J gene: TRBJ2-3
V gene: TRBV6-5
CDR3 DNA: TGTGCCAGCAGTTACTCTTCCCGCACAGATACGCAGTATTTT
CDR3 protein: CASSYSSRTDTQYF

clone size: NA
D gene: TRBD1
J gene: TRBJ1-2
V gene: TRBV28
CDR3 DNA: TGTGCCAGCAGTCTTAAGACAGGGAGCTATGGCTACACCTTC
CDR3 protein: CASSLKTGSYGYTF

clone size: NA
D gene: NA
J gene: TRBJ2-5
V gene: TRBV5-6
CDR3 DNA: TGTGCCAGCAGCTTGGTGGGGGGATGGGGACAAGAGACCCAGTACTTC
CDR3 protein: CASSLVGGWGQETQYF

clone size: NA
D gene: NA
J gene: TRBJ2-3
V gene: TRBV15
CDR3 DNA: TGTGCCACCAGCAGAGATCCCGGGAACACAGATACGCAGTATTTT
CDR3 protein: CATSRDPGNTDTQYF

clone size: NA
D gene: TRBD1
J gene: TRBJ1-4
V gene: TRBV7-9
CDR3 DNA: TGTGCCAGCAGCTTAGGGGGACAGCTAAATGAAAAACTGTTTTTT
CDR3 protein: CASSLGGQLNEKLFF

clone size: NA
D gene: NA
J gene: TRBJ2-6
V gene: TRBV7-9
CDR3 DNA: TGTGCCAGCAGTTCCGGGGGAGGCGGGGCCAACGTCCTGACTTTC
CDR3 protein: CASSSGGGGANVLTF

clone size: once
D gene: NA
J gene: TRBJ2-7
V gene: TRBV2
CDR3 DNA: TGTGCCAGCAGCGGCCGGGGAGGACAGTACGAGCAGTACTTC
CDR3 protein: CASSGRGGQYEQYF

clone size: NA
D gene: TRBD1
J gene: TRBJ2-5
V gene: TRBV6-1
CDR3 DNA: TGTGCCAGCAGTGCCGACAGGGCGCAGACCCAGTACTTC
CDR3 protein: CASSADRAQTQYF

clone size: NA
D gene: NA
J gene: TRBJ2-5
V gene: TRBV7-9
CDR3 DNA: TGTGCCAGCAGCTTCGCCGGTCAAGAGACCCAGTACTTC
CDR3 protein: CASSFAGQETQYF

clone size: NA
D gene: TRBD1
J gene: TRBJ1-1
V gene: TRBV5-1
CDR3 DNA: TGCGCCAGCAGCTTGGGCGGACAGGGGATGGAAGCTTTCTTT
CDR3 protein: CASSLGGQGMEAFF

clone size: NA
D gene: TRBD2
J gene: TRBJ2-5
V gene: TRBV14
CDR3 DNA: TGTGCCAGCAGCCAACCAGGACTAGTCGGTGGAAAGACCCAGTACTTC
CDR3 protein: CASSQPGLVGGKTQYF

clone size: NA
D gene: TRBD2
J gene: TRBJ2-1
V gene: TRBV7-9
CDR3 DNA: TGTGCCAGCAGCTTTACTAGCGGGAGTGGTGAGCAGTTCTTC
CDR3 protein: CASSFTSGSGEQFF

clone size: NA
D gene: NA
J gene: TRBJ2-7
V gene: TRBV2
CDR3 DNA: TGTGCCAGCAGACAGGACTCCTACGAGCAGTACTTC
CDR3 protein: CASRQDSYEQYF

clone size: once
D gene: TRBD1
J gene: TRBJ2-1
V gene: TRBV27
CDR3 DNA: TGTGCCAGCAGCTTAAGGGGGCGCTCCTACAATGAGCAGTTCTTC
CDR3 protein: CASSLRGRSYNEQFF

clone size: NA
D gene: TRBD2
J gene: TRBJ2-1
V gene: TRBV4-1
CDR3 DNA: TGCGCCAGCAGCCATTACGGACTAGCGGGGAGCAGAAGGCTGCGTGAGCAGTTCTTC
CDR3 protein: CASSHYGLAGSRRLREQFF

clone size: NA
D gene: TRBD2
J gene: TRBJ2-3
V gene: TRBV7-3
CDR3 DNA: TGTGCCAGCAGCTTAAAAACTAGCGGGAGGGATACGCAGTATTTT
CDR3 protein: CASSLKTSGRDTQYF

clone size: NA
D gene: NA
J gene: TRBJ2-2
V gene: TRBV9
CDR3 DNA: TGTTCCTGTAGAGCCGGGGAGCTGTTTTTT
CDR3 protein: CSCRAGELFF

clone size: NA
D gene: NA
J gene: TRBJ2-1
V gene: TRBV9
CDR3 DNA: TGTGCCAGCAGCGTATCAGGGGGGTTTCGGATCCATGAGCAGTTCTTC
CDR3 protein: CASSVSGGFRIHEQFF

clone size: NA
D gene: TRBD1
J gene: TRBJ2-7
V gene: TRBV28
CDR3 DNA: TGTGCCAGCAGTTTACAGGGGGCTGTCTACGAGCAGTACTTC
CDR3 protein: CASSLQGAVYEQYF

clone size: once
D gene: TRBD1
J gene: TRBJ2-3
V gene: TRBV9
CDR3 DNA: TGTGCCAGCAGCCCAAGGGGGCCCACAGATACGCAGTATTTT
CDR3 protein: CASSPRGPTDTQYF

clone size: NA
D gene: TRBD1
J gene: TRBJ1-5
V gene: TRBV19
CDR3 DNA: TGTGCCAGTAGTATAGATCGACAGGGATTTCAGCCCCAGCATTTT
CDR3 protein: CASSIDRQGFQPQHF

clone size: once
D gene: TRBD1
J gene: TRBJ1-1
V gene: TRBV2
CDR3 DNA: TGTGCCAGCCGGTTCGAGGCTCGGACAGGCACTGAAGCTTTCTTT
CDR3 protein: CASRFEARTGTEAFF

clone size: NA
D gene: TRBD1
J gene: TRBJ1-5
V gene: TRBV6-1
CDR3 DNA: TGTGCCAGCAGATGGACAGGGGATAGCAATCAGCCCCAGCATTTT
CDR3 protein: CASRWTGDSNQPQHF

clone size: NA
D gene: NA
J gene: TRBJ2-5
V gene: TRBV5-1
CDR3 DNA: TGCGCCAGCAGCTTGGGGGGGGCCCAACAAGAGACCCAGTACTTC
CDR3 protein: CASSLGGAQQETQYF

clone size: NA
D gene: NA
J gene: TRBJ2-1
V gene: TRBV5-1
CDR3 DNA: TGCGCCAGCAGCTCAACAGATAGAGCCAACAATGAGCAGTTCTTC
CDR3 protein: CASSSTDRANNEQFF

clone size: NA
D gene: NA
J gene: TRBJ1-2
V gene: TRBV6-1
CDR3 DNA: TGTGCCAGCACAATTAGCGGAAACTATGGCTACACCTTC
CDR3 protein: CASTISGNYGYTF

clone size: NA
D gene: TRBD1
J gene: TRBJ2-7
V gene: TRBV30
CDR3 DNA: TGTGCCTGGATACCACTGCCGGGACAGGGAGTGGGCGAGCAGTACTTC
CDR3 protein: CAWIPLPGQGVGEQYF

clone size: NA
D gene: TRBD2
J gene: TRBJ2-2
V gene: TRBV18
CDR3 DNA: TGTGCCAGCTTTCCGGGACTAGCGGGAGCAGACGGGGAGCTGTTTTTT
CDR3 protein: CASFPGLAGADGELFF

clone size: NA
D gene: NA
J gene: TRBJ2-2
V gene: TRBV6-5
CDR3 DNA: TGTGCCAGCAGTTACTTGGGGGGCACCGGGGAGCTGTTTTTT
CDR3 protein: CASSYLGGTGELFF

clone size: once
D gene: TRBD1
J gene: TRBJ1-1
V gene: TRBV6-5
CDR3 DNA: TGTGCCAGCAGTTACACGGGACAGGGCGTCACTGAAGCTTTCTTT
CDR3 protein: CASSYTGQGVTEAFF

clone size: NA
D gene: NA
J gene: TRBJ2-1
V gene: TRBV29-1
CDR3 DNA: TGCAGCCGTGGAGGGGGCTACAATGAGCAGTTCTTC
CDR3 protein: CSRGGGYNEQFF